These 21 T cell receptor beta chains share one sample of origin, sequenced in a study of blood T cell repertoires in COVID-19. Sequencing used immunoSEQ multiplex PCR; TCRdb keeps in-frame clones, though not all of them. The sample carries more than 80,000 clones, under 90% recorded once. The sample consisted of peripheral blood. These receptors came from a woman between 55 and 75 years old with acute or convalescent COVID-19.

This clone was seen more than once but under ten times. The genes are TRBV6-5 and TRBJ1-2, with D possibly being TRBD1 (5 bases). V lost 6 bases and J 7 bases, leaving 18 bases between the germline ends. This CDR3 contains 14 residues. Germline lookup yields CDR1 MNHEY and CDR2 SVGAGI. The CDR3 here is CASRPWGGKGGYTF. The CDR3 nucleotides read TGTGCCAGCAGGCCTTGGGGGGGTAAGGGTGGCTACACCTTC.

As regards this clone: The germline gene is not matched at one end of the junction; a read error may be the cause. This sequence joins TRBV7-7 and TRBJ2-5, with TRBD1 matching over 9 bases. Germline loops: CDR1 SSHAT, CDR2 FNYEAQ (reference sequence). The CDR3 is 15 amino acids. The CDR3 is CASSLQGALGETQYF. Here the CDR3 DNA reads TGTGCTAGCAGCTTACAGGGGGCCCTCGGGGAGACCCAGTACTTC.

The CDR3: CASTPRVEGASGYTF. CDR3 nucleotide sequence: TGTGCCAGCACCCCAAGGGTCGAGGGCGCGTCTGGCTACACCTTC. The chain has TRBV7-2 and TRBJ1-2; D is ambiguous. Looked up from germline, CDR1 is SGHTA and CDR2 is FQGNSA. Trimming removed 7 bases at V and 7 bases at J, with 22 bases between. The CDR3 spans 15 residues.

Note on this clone: Other DNA sequences in this specimen translate into the identical CDR3. The chain's CDR3 is CASSLGGQSNQPQHF. CDR3 DNA: TGCGCCAGCAGCTTGGGAGGACAGAGCAATCAGCCCCAGCATTTT. This rearrangement joins TRBV5-1 to TRBJ1-5, with D perhaps TRBD1 (6 bases). Germline assignment: CDR1 SGHRS and CDR2 YFSETQ. The V end lost 0 bases, the J end lost 1 base, and 8 bases lay between the germline ends. The CDR3 totals 15 residues.

This sequence joins TRBV5-4 and TRBJ2-6, with D possibly being TRBD1 (6 bases). CDR3 length: 17 amino acids. V lost 4 bases to trimming and J lost 0 bases, with 14 bases between them. The germline V gene encodes CDR1 SGHNT and CDR2 YYREEE (reference sequence). CDR3 amino acids: CASSRGTANSGANVLTF. As DNA, the CDR3 is TGTGCCAGCAGCAGGGGGACGGCTAACTCTGGGGCCAACGTCCTGACTTTC.

The V call is TRBV19, the J call TRBJ2-2, with TRBD2 identical over 16 bases. The V gene end was trimmed by 7 bases and the J gene end by 3 bases; junction bases not matched to a gene: 14. CDR3 length equals 20 residues. CDR1 LNHDA and CDR2 SQIVND come from the germline V gene (reference sequence). The CDR3 region is CASKFSTGTSGREDTGELFF. The CDR3 DNA is TGTGCCAGTAAATTTTCAACCGGGACTAGCGGGAGGGAGGACACCGGGGAGCTGTTTTTT.

The chain's CDR3 is CASSLLAGGYNEQFF. DNA for the CDR3: TGTGCCAGCAGCTTGCTAGCGGGGGGGTACAATGAGCAGTTCTTC. This chain uses TRBV5-5 with TRBJ2-1; 12 bases map to TRBD2. V trimming: 1 base; J trimming: 4 bases; junction bases outside the gene matches: 0. The CDR3 sequence is 15 residues long. The germline V gene has CDR1 SGHKS and CDR2 YYEKEE (reference sequence).

V is TRBV2 and J is TRBJ2-1; 14 bases align to TRBD2. Germline CDR1 and CDR2: SNHLY and FYNNEI. This CDR3 is 14 amino acids long. Germline trimming cut 6 bases from V and 12 bases from J; bases unmatched to any gene: 7. The CDR3 is CASSPGLAGGRQFF. CDR3 coding DNA: TGTGCCAGCAGCCCAGGACTAGCGGGAGGTCGGCAGTTCTTC.

This chain links TRBV6-5 with TRBJ1-4; D possibly corresponds to TRBD1 (5 bases). The V end lost 1 base, the J end lost 8 bases, and 17 bases lay between the germline ends. Germline V CDR1 and CDR2: MNHEY, SVGAGI. The CDR3 contains 16 residues. CDR3 sequence reads: CASSYLQAGPGEKLFF. CDR3 sequence (DNA): TGTGCCAGCAGTTACTTACAGGCGGGGCCAGGGGAAAAACTGTTTTTT.

This sequence joins TRBV5-6 and TRBJ2-3, with 8 bases identical to TRBD2. There are 15 residues in the CDR3. The germline gives CDR1 SGHDT, CDR2 YYEEEE. Trimming at V came to 4 bases and at J to 2 bases, leaving 6 bases not matched to a gene. The CDR3 sequence is CASSQLAGLTDTQYF. The DNA for the CDR3 is TGTGCCAGCAGCCAATTAGCGGGGCTCACAGATACGCAGTATTTT.

The J gene is TRBJ2-1, the V gene TRBV5-1; D possibly corresponds to TRBD2 (6 bases). Trimming stripped 4 bases from V and 0 bases from J, with 17 bases between. The CDR3 totals 17 residues. The germline CDR1 and CDR2 sequences are SGHRS and YFSETQ. This chain's CDR3 is CASSPLEGSSSYNEQFF. CDR3 DNA: TGCGCCAGCAGCCCTTTGGAGGGTTCCAGCTCCTACAATGAGCAGTTCTTC.

This chain joins TRBV2 and TRBJ2-1, with 12 bases matching TRBD1. There are 15 residues in the CDR3. CDR1 and CDR2 (germline): SNHLY, FYNNEI. V dropped 6 bases and J dropped 5; count of bases not matched to a gene: 5. CDR3 in DNA: TGTGCCAGCAGGGGGGACAGGGGGCTCCACAATGAGCAGTTCTTC. Protein product: CASRGDRGLHNEQFF.

This chain connects TRBV12-5 to TRBJ1-1; weak D call: TRBD1 (5 bases). The V end was cut by 6 bases, the J end by 1 base, with 15 bases between. Germline CDR1 is LGHNT and CDR2 is FRNRAP. The CDR3 covers 15 residues. CDR3 DNA sequence: TGTGCTAGTGGCTACCAGGAGGGGTGGAACACTGAAGCTTTCTTT. Translation: CASGYQEGWNTEAFF.

This chain joins TRBV5-1 and TRBJ2-3; no reliable D call. Germline V lookup: CDR1 SGHRS, CDR2 YFSETQ. This CDR3 region has 14 residues. Between the trimmed V and J ends, which lost 1 base and 2 bases, there was a span of 8 bases. Here the CDR3 DNA reads TGCGCCAGCAGCTTGCAGGCAATCACAGATACGCAGTATTTT. Its protein is CASSLQAITDTQYF.

The chain is built from TRBV15 and TRBJ2-3; 16 bases are a match to TRBD2. The V segment lost 5 bases and the J segment 10 bases; nucleotides outside the gene matches: 9. The CDR3 length is 16 residues. Looked up from germline, CDR1 is LNHNV and CDR2 is YYDKDF (reference sequence). The CDR3 is CATSSPGLAGGRPQYF. CDR3 nucleotide sequence: TGTGCCACCAGCTCGCCGGGACTAGCGGGAGGGCGCCCGCAGTATTTT.

The V gene is TRBV29-1, the J gene TRBJ2-7; 9 bases agree with TRBD1. From germline, CDR1 is SQVTM and CDR2 ANQGSEA. V lost 7 bases to trimming and J lost 5 bases; unmatched junction nucleotides: 18. This CDR3 spans 16 amino acids. The CDR3 reads CSAAGLIGTGIDEQYF. CDR3 bases: TGCAGCGCCGCAGGATTAATAGGGACAGGGATCGACGAGCAGTACTTC.

This rearrangement joins TRBV2 to TRBJ2-3; 7 bases agree with TRBD1. CDR3 size: 12 residues. The germline gives CDR1 SNHLY, CDR2 FYNNEI. V lost 9 bases, J lost 0 bases, and 0 bases stayed unmatched. CDR3 protein: CARTGSTDTQYF. The CDR3 DNA follows: TGTGCCAGGACAGGGAGCACAGATACGCAGTATTTT.

The CDR3 is CASSLLRQGFGELFF. CDR3 nucleotide sequence: TGTGCCAGCAGCTTGCTGCGTCAGGGGTTCGGGGAGCTGTTTTTT. This chain uses TRBV5-5 with TRBJ2-2, with D perhaps matching TRBD1 (6 bases). The CDR3 is made up of 15 amino acids. Germline V lookup: CDR1 SGHKS, CDR2 YYEKEE (reference sequence). V was trimmed by 1 base and J by 7 bases, leaving 14 bases between them.

This chain joins TRBV19 and TRBJ2-3, with 7 bases that match TRBD2. There are 14 residues in the CDR3. CDR1 is LNHDA and CDR2 is SQIVND in the germline V gene (reference sequence). The V gene end was trimmed by 6 bases and the J gene end by 1 base; junction bases not matched to a gene: 4. The CDR3 reads CASRDSGRTDTQYF. The DNA of the CDR3 is TGTGCCAGTAGGGATAGCGGGCGCACAGATACGCAGTATTTT.

The J gene is TRBJ2-7, the V gene TRBV11-1; perhaps TRBD1 as D (5 bases). The CDR3 has 14 residues. The V end lost 0 bases, the J end lost 3 bases, and 9 bases lay between the germline ends. Germline V gene sequence: CDR1 SGHAT, CDR2 FQDESV (reference sequence). Written as DNA, the CDR3 is TGTGCCAGCAGCTTAGCAGGGGCTAGCTACGAGCAGTACTTC. Protein: CASSLAGASYEQYF.

This chain connects TRBV2 to TRBJ2-5; the D gene is possibly TRBD1 (5 bases). The CDR3 sequence is 14 residues long. The V end was cut by 5 bases, the J end by 2 bases, with 12 bases between. Germline CDR1 reads SNHLY; CDR2 reads FYNNEI. This chain's CDR3 is CASSSTQGQETQYF. DNA of the CDR3: TGTGCCAGCAGTAGTACTCAGGGACAAGAGACCCAGTACTTC.